A single sample gave rise to the 30 T cell receptor beta chains below, sequenced in a study of graft-versus-host responses after intestinal transplantation. Only in-frame clones appear in the TCRdb table, and some are missing; sequencing was by immunoSEQ multiplex PCR. In the table there are tens of thousands of clones, roughly two fifths of which are singletons. The authors combined some 200,000 CFSE-labeled responder cells with some 200,000 irradiated, violet-dye-labeled stimulator cells in plates. The sample was alloreactive CD8+ T cells from a mixed lymphocyte reaction culture, taken before transplantation. Subset: CFSE-low proliferating T cells sorted from roughly six-day pre-transplant mixed lymphocyte reaction (GvH or HvG direction). The receptors derive from a human patient who was an organ donor for intestinal transplantation.

This clone was seen only a few times. The rearrangement uses TRBV4-3 and TRBJ2-1, with 8 bases lining up with TRBD2. CDR3 length: 12 residues. Germline V lookup: CDR1 LGHNA, CDR2 YSLEER. V lost 4 bases and J lost 10; bases outside the gene matches: 3. CDR3 region: CASSRPGGEQFF. The CDR3 coding sequence is TGCGCCAGCAGCCGGCCGGGAGGGGAGCAGTTCTTC.

This chain uses TRBV4-3 with TRBJ2-7; no clear D gene. The CDR3 contains 15 residues. Trimming left V 0 bases short and J 3 bases short, with 12 bases between. The V gene's germline CDR1 is LGHNA and CDR2 YSLEER. The chain's CDR3 is CASSQDTRINYEQYF. The CDR3 coding sequence is TGCGCCAGCAGCCAAGATACTCGGATCAACTACGAGCAGTACTTC.

This clone was counted between two and nine times. The chain couples TRBV6-5 to TRBJ2-6; D is undetermined. Trimming cost V 6 bases and J 4 bases, with 7 bases left between them. Germline CDR1 and CDR2: MNHEY and SVGAGI. The CDR3 loop spans 13 amino acids. CDR3 DNA sequence: TGTGCCAGCAGCGAGTGGGGGGCCAACGTCCTGACTTTC. This encodes CASSEWGANVLTF.

The rearrangement joins TRBV30 to TRBJ2-1; 12 nucleotides agree with TRBD2. CDR1 GTSNPN and CDR2 SVGIG come from the germline V gene (reference sequence). The V segment lost 8 bases and the J segment 3 bases; nucleotides outside the gene matches: 11. This CDR3 has 16 residues. CDR3: CAHSSGRGRFYNEQFF. CDR3 bases: TGTGCCCACTCTAGCGGGAGGGGTCGATTCTACAATGAGCAGTTCTTC. The whole variable domain, remainder taken from reference TRBV30 and TRBJ2-1, is SQTIHQWPATLVQPVGSPLSLECTVEGTSNPNLYWYRQAAGRGLQLLFYSVGIGQISSEVPQNLSASRPQDRQFILSSKKLLLSDSGFYLCAHSSGRGRFYNEQFFGPGTRLTVL.

The genes are TRBV7-9 and TRBJ2-3; 12 bases line up with TRBD1. In germline, CDR1 is SEHNR, CDR2 FQNEAQ (reference sequence). The CDR3 covers 18 residues. V lost 5 bases and J lost 0; bases outside the gene matches: 9. Here the CDR3 DNA reads TGTGCCAGCAGCCCTTCGGGACAGGGGGCGGCGAGCACAGATACGCAGTATTTT. The encoded protein is CASSPSGQGAASTDTQYF.

The CDR3 reads CASSLAGGYEQYF. Here the CDR3 DNA reads TGCGCCAGCAGCCTAGCGGGAGGGTACGAGCAGTACTTC. V is TRBV4-1 and J is TRBJ2-7, with TRBD2 matching 11 bases. In germline, CDR1 is MGHRA, CDR2 YSYEKL. V lost 4 bases, J lost 4 bases, and 0 bases stayed unmatched. The length of the CDR3 is 13 residues.

The rearrangement links TRBV10-3 to TRBJ1-5, with a tentative D call TRBD1 (5 bases). The CDR3 contains 12 residues. Germline values: CDR1 ENHRY, CDR2 SYGVKD. Deletions cut 6 bases from V and 9 bases from J, with 12 bases between. This chain's CDR3 is CAISRLGGPQHF. The CDR3 bases are TGTGCCATCAGCCGACTGGGGGGGCCCCAGCATTTT.

This clone turned up a few times. The DNA for the CDR3 is TGTGCCAGCAGCGTAGGGGAGGAGTTCTTGAACACTGAAGCTTTCTTT. Its protein is CASSVGEEFLNTEAFF. This chain joins TRBV9 and TRBJ1-1, with no clear D. CDR1 SGDLS and CDR2 YYNGEE come from the germline V gene. Trimming pared 0 bases from V and 0 bases from J, leaving 12 bases between. The CDR3 consists of 16 residues. Based on the CDR3 plus reference TRBV9 and TRBJ1-1, the full variable domain is DSGVTQTPKHLITATGQRVTLRCSPRSGDLSVYWYQQSLDQGLQFLIQYYNGEERAKGNILERFSAQQFPDLHSELNLSSLELGDSALYFCASSVGEEFLNTEAFFGQGTRLTVV.

The chain joins TRBV5-6 to TRBJ2-3; no definite D call. This CDR3 comprises 14 residues. V was shortened by 2 bases and J by 0 bases, with 7 bases between the two germline ends. CDR1 is SGHDT, CDR2 YYEEEE, per germline. The CDR3 loop reads CASSFLTSTDTQYF. The CDR3 DNA sequence: TGTGCCAGCAGCTTTCTAACTAGCACAGATACGCAGTATTTT.

The V and J genes are TRBV5-1 and TRBJ2-3; D may correspond to TRBD1 or TRBD2 (6 bases each). The germline V gene has CDR1 SGHRS and CDR2 YFSETQ. The CDR3 contains 20 residues. V dropped 3 bases and J dropped 2 bases, with 28 bases sitting between them. The CDR3 bases are TGCGCCAGCAGCTGGGACCCAAAGGGGGGACTTATTAATTACACAGATACGCAGTATTTT. Translated: CASSWDPKGGLINYTDTQYF.

Within the sample, this clone is medium-sized. The chain uses TRBV11-1 and TRBJ2-1; the D is unclear. The CDR3 runs to 12 residues. Trimming took 3 bases from V and 7 from J, leaving 7 bases between them. Germline V gene data show CDR1 as SGHAT and CDR2 as FQDESV (reference sequence). CDR3 sequence: CASSFRPNEQFF. DNA for the CDR3: TGTGCCAGCAGCTTCAGACCAAATGAGCAGTTCTTC. Using reference TRBV11-1 and TRBJ2-1 for the parts outside the CDR3, the full variable domain is EAEVAQSPRYKITEKSQAVAFWCDPISGHATLYWYRQILGQGPELLVQFQDESVVDDSQLPKDRFSAERLKGVDSTLKIQPAELGDSAMYLCASSFRPNEQFFGPGTRLTVL.

The chain is built from TRBV13 and TRBJ2-1, with 9 bases that match TRBD1. This CDR3 is built from 16 residues. Germline CDR1 and CDR2: PRHDT and FYEKMQ (reference sequence). V dropped 5 bases and J dropped 5; count of bases not matched to a gene: 10. DNA for the CDR3: TGTGCCAGCAGCCCTACTGGGACAGGGATTAACAATGAGCAGTTCTTC. Protein sequence: CASSPTGTGINNEQFF.

This clone appeared a few times. V is TRBV27 and J is TRBJ2-7, with TRBD1 identical over 8 bases. Per the germline V gene, CDR1 is MNHEY and CDR2 is SMNVEV (reference sequence). CDR3 length: 17 residues. The V gene end was trimmed by 7 bases and the J gene end by 0 bases; junction bases not matched to a gene: 14. This chain's CDR3 is CASKSKMDRVASYEQYF. In DNA, the CDR3 is TGTGCCAGCAAATCGAAAATGGACAGGGTTGCCTCCTACGAGCAGTACTTC.

The chain links TRBV18 to TRBJ1-1, with D perhaps matching TRBD1 (5 bases). This CDR3 region has 14 residues. With 2 bases removed from V and 3 bases from J, the gap between germline ends came to 10 bases. Germline CDR1 KGHSH, CDR2 LQKENI. The CDR3 loop is CASSPRQGHTEAFF. Written as DNA, the CDR3 is TGTGCCAGCTCACCAAGGCAGGGTCACACTGAAGCTTTCTTT.

This clone counts as medium-sized (0.01 to 0.1%). Written as DNA, the CDR3 is TGTGCCAGCAGTTTTGAGGGACCAAACTACGAGCAGTACTTC. This sequence encodes CASSFEGPNYEQYF. V usage is TRBV28 and J usage is TRBJ2-7; D is possibly TRBD1 or TRBD2 (5 bases each). V lost 3 bases and J 3 bases, leaving 12 bases between the germline ends. This CDR3 is built from 14 residues. The germline V gene has CDR1 MDHEN and CDR2 SYDVKM.

The chain uses TRBV20-1 and TRBJ1-1; weak D call: TRBD1 (5 bases). Germline CDR1 DFQATT, CDR2 SNEGSKA (reference sequence). CDR3 length: 11 amino acids. The ends were cut back, 2 bases at V and 4 bases at J, with 5 bases in the middle. CDR3 residues: CSARQGTEAFF. The CDR3 bases are TGCAGTGCTAGACAGGGCACTGAAGCTTTCTTT.

V usage is TRBV2 and J usage is TRBJ2-7; TRBD2 aligns across 8 bases. The CDR3 has 14 amino acids. Germline CDR1 is SNHLY and CDR2 is FYNNEI. V shed 1 base and J 6 bases; nucleotides not matched to a gene: 5. CDR3 sequence (DNA): TGTGCCAGCAGTGAAGGTAGCGGGGTATTCGAGCAGTACTTC. Its translation: CASSEGSGVFEQYF.

The chain carries TRBV6-5 and TRBJ2-3; TRBD2 matches 7 bases. Germline V gene lookup returns CDR1 MNHEY and CDR2 SVGAGI. The CDR3 is 13 amino acids. Unmatched junction bases numbered 4, after V lost 4 bases and J lost 6 bases. Written as DNA, the CDR3 is TGTGCCAGCAGTTCCAGCGGGACGGATACGCAGTATTTT. This codes for CASSSSGTDTQYF.

The chain uses TRBV6-4 and TRBJ2-4; TRBD2 agrees at 7 bases. Per the germline V gene, CDR1 is MRHNA and CDR2 is SNTAGT. Germline trimming cut 8 bases from V and 0 bases from J; bases unmatched to any gene: 10. This CDR3 has 16 residues. CDR3 in DNA: TGTGCCAGCTGTAGAAAAGCGGGACTAGCCAAAAACATTCAGTACTTC. It translates to CASCRKAGLAKNIQYF.

This clone was detected a few times. V and J are TRBV9 and TRBJ1-2; D remains unclear. CDR1 SGDLS and CDR2 YYNGEE come from the germline V gene. V was shortened by 4 bases and J by 8 bases, with 21 bases between the two germline ends. The CDR3 is 15 amino acids. CDR3 sequence reads: CASSPRSVSLEGYTF. In DNA, the CDR3 is TGTGCCAGCAGCCCAAGAAGTGTGAGTTTGGAAGGCTACACCTTC.

The chain is built from TRBV27 and TRBJ2-1; D is unclear. Germline values: CDR1 MNHEY, CDR2 SMNVEV (reference sequence). The CDR3 has 13 residues. V was shortened by 2 bases and J by 8 bases, with 10 bases between the two germline ends. CDR3 nucleotides: TGTGCCAGCAGTTTACCTTCTCGGGATGAGCAGTTCTTC. This sequence encodes CASSLPSRDEQFF.

The gene calls are TRBV29-1 and TRBJ2-1; D not resolved. This CDR3 has 17 amino acids. CDR1 is SQVTM, CDR2 ANQGSEA, per germline. The V gene lost 0 bases and the J gene lost 2 bases, with 17 bases spanning the gap. CDR3 protein: CSVEDSGVVQPYNEQFF. CDR3 DNA sequence: TGCAGCGTTGAAGATTCTGGGGTAGTTCAACCCTACAATGAGCAGTTCTTC.

The V call is TRBV6-5, the J call TRBJ2-5; no definite D call. Germline loops: CDR1 MNHEY, CDR2 SVGAGI. Trimming took 5 bases from V and 5 from J, leaving 15 bases between them. The CDR3 runs to 14 residues. CDR3 coding DNA: TGTGCCAGCAGTGAATGGGGTAGCTCTGAGACCCAGTACTTC. This codes for CASSEWGSSETQYF.

The chain links TRBV6-5 to TRBJ1-1; 8 bases fit TRBD1. Germline V gene sequence: CDR1 MNHEY, CDR2 SVGAGI. CDR3 length: 14 residues. The V segment lost 7 bases and the J segment 0 bases; nucleotides outside the gene matches: 4. CDR3 DNA sequence: TGTGCCAGCAAATGGACAGGGATGAACACTGAAGCTTTCTTT. Translated: CASKWTGMNTEAFF.

There are a few counts of this clone. The chain carries TRBV27 and TRBJ2-5; D is perhaps TRBD1 (6 bases). The ends were cut back, 6 bases at V and 2 bases at J, with 13 bases in the middle. The CDR3 has 14 residues. Germline lookup yields CDR1 MNHEY and CDR2 SMNVEV (reference sequence). This CDR3 is CASRQRQEQETQYF. The CDR3 DNA is TGTGCCAGCAGACAAAGACAGGAACAAGAGACCCAGTACTTC.

The rearrangement links TRBV4-2 to TRBJ2-5; D call uncertain. The CDR3 runs 17 residues. CDR1 LGHNA and CDR2 YNFKEQ come from the germline V gene. The V and J ends lost 3 bases and 1 base respectively, with 18 bases between them. The CDR3 DNA reads TGTGCCAGCAGCCAGAACACAGTCCTCTGGGGCCAAGAGACCCAGTACTTC. It is translated as CASSQNTVLWGQETQYF.

This clone was found a few times. This chain uses TRBV5-4 with TRBJ2-7, with D perhaps TRBD2 (6 bases). The ends were cut back, 4 bases at V and 3 bases at J, with 11 bases in the middle. This CDR3 is built from 13 residues. The V gene's germline CDR1 is SGHNT and CDR2 YYREEE (reference sequence). CDR3 coding DNA: TGTGCCAGCAGCACCCCGGGGGTCTACGAGCAGTACTTC. This codes for CASSTPGVYEQYF.

The V gene is TRBV15, the J gene TRBJ2-3; the D is unclear. Germline values: CDR1 LNHNV, CDR2 YYDKDF (reference sequence). The CDR3 is made up of 13 amino acids. The V end was cut by 8 bases, the J end by 2 bases, with 11 bases between. The CDR3 is CATANWDTDTQYF. In DNA, the CDR3 is TGTGCCACCGCCAACTGGGACACAGATACGCAGTATTTT.

The chain recombines TRBV6-4 with TRBJ2-7; D is unclear. Trimming removed 7 bases from V and 6 bases from J, with 13 bases in between. Germline CDR1 MRHNA, CDR2 SNTAGT. This CDR3 is 12 amino acids long. The CDR3 bases are TGTGCCAGCATGATTAGAACTTCCGAGCAGTACTTC. Amino acid sequence: CASMIRTSEQYF.

This clone is medium-sized in the sample. This chain joins TRBV7-3 and TRBJ2-2, with no clear D. The length of the CDR3 is 12 residues. Trimming stripped 4 bases from V and 6 bases from J, with 6 bases between. Germline V gene lookup returns CDR1 SGHTA and CDR2 FQGTGA. Here the CDR3 DNA reads TGTGCCAGCAGCTCCGGTTCCGGGGAGCTGTTTTTT. Translating it yields CASSSGSGELFF.